Listed here are 14 T cell receptor beta chains from one sample, sequenced in a study of blood T cell repertoires in COVID-19. Clones were read by immunoSEQ multiplex PCR, and TCRdb kept only the in-frame ones, dropping some. In the table there are about 62,000 clones, more than 80% of which are singletons. The source material was peripheral blood. The source is a woman aged 80 or older with acute or convalescent COVID-19.

V is TRBV18 and J is TRBJ2-3; D not resolved. In germline, CDR1 is KGHSH, CDR2 LQKENI. CDR3 length equals 14 residues. Trimming removed 3 bases at V and 2 bases at J, with 9 bases between. In DNA form, the CDR3 reads TGTGCCAGCTCACCGTTCCAGTCCACAGATACGCAGTATTTT. This sequence encodes CASSPFQSTDTQYF.

This clone was detected once. The chain uses TRBV15 and TRBJ1-2; perhaps TRBD1 as D (6 bases). The germline gives CDR1 LNHNV, CDR2 YYDKDF (reference sequence). V gave up 0 bases and J gave up 4 bases, with 15 bases separating them. This CDR3 is 16 amino acids long. The CDR3 here is CATSRDARQAGYGYTF. CDR3 in DNA: TGTGCCACCAGCAGAGACGCCCGACAGGCGGGCTATGGCTACACCTTC.

This rearrangement joins TRBV4-1 to TRBJ2-7; 9 bases agree with TRBD1. The CDR3 has 15 residues. V dropped 1 base and J dropped 2; count of bases not matched to a gene: 3. Germline CDR1 is MGHRA and CDR2 is YSYEKL. CDR3 sequence: CASSQVQGATYEQYF. CDR3 DNA: TGCGCCAGCAGCCAAGTACAGGGGGCAACCTACGAGCAGTACTTC.

This chain links TRBV30 with TRBJ1-6, with 7 positions matching TRBD1. The CDR3 is 15 residues long. The V gene end was trimmed by 3 bases and the J gene end by 8 bases; junction bases not matched to a gene: 10. The germline CDR1 and CDR2 sequences are GTSNPN and SVGIG (reference sequence). The CDR3 nucleotides are TGTGCCTGGAGCGATACAGGGGTGAGAGATTCACCCCTCCACTTT. It specifies CAWSDTGVRDSPLHF.

This chain uses TRBV2 with TRBJ2-7; 8 bases are a match to TRBD1. The CDR3 consists of 13 residues. Trimming cost V 8 bases and J 7 bases; bases outside gene matches: 10. CDR1 and CDR2 from the germline V gene are SNHLY and FYNNEI. CDR3: CASRPSGQAEQYF. DNA of the CDR3: TGTGCCAGCCGACCCTCGGGACAGGCGGAGCAGTACTTC. Full variable domain (remainder filled in from reference TRBV2 and TRBJ2-7): EPEVTQTPSHQVTQMGQEVILRCVPISNHLYFYWYRQILGQKVEFLVSFYNNEISEKSEIFDDQFSVERPDGSNFTLKIRSTKLEDSAMYFCASRPSGQAEQYFGPGTRLTVT.

This chain connects TRBV20-1 to TRBJ1-2; D gene ambiguous. Looked up from germline, CDR1 is DFQATT and CDR2 is SNEGSKA (reference sequence). The CDR3 is 11 residues long. The CDR3 DNA reads TGCAGCTCCGAGGCTAACTATGGCTACACCTTC. Its translation: CSSEANYGYTF.

The genes are TRBV11-3 and TRBJ2-1; 10 nucleotides line up with TRBD2. Germline V gene data show CDR1 as SGHNT and CDR2 as YENEEA. Trimming took 5 bases from V and 5 from J; bases not matched to a gene: 6. The CDR3 consists of 15 residues. The CDR3 reads CASSVGLAGDNEQFF. CDR3 nucleotide sequence: TGTGCCAGCAGCGTAGGGCTAGCGGGGGACAATGAGCAGTTCTTC.

The chain carries TRBV7-2 and TRBJ2-5; 10 bases agree with TRBD1. The CDR3 runs 15 residues. The V gene end was trimmed by 7 bases and the J gene end by 5 bases; junction bases not matched to a gene: 10. Germline V lookup: CDR1 SGHTA, CDR2 FQGNSA. CDR3 residues: CASNPDRGREETQYF. CDR3 DNA sequence: TGTGCCAGCAACCCGGACAGGGGGAGAGAGGAGACCCAGTACTTC. Full variable domain (outside the CDR3, taken from reference TRBV7-2 and TRBJ2-5): GAGVSQSPSNKVTEKGKDVELRCDPISGHTALYWYRQSLGQGLEFLIYFQGNSAPDKSGLPSDRFSAERTGGSVSTLTIQRTQQEDSAVYLCASNPDRGREETQYFGPGTRLLVL.

The rearrangement links TRBV5-1 to TRBJ2-5; TRBD1 aligns across 7 bases. The J segment lost 5 bases and the V segment lost 4 bases, leaving 14 bases of the junction unmatched. The length of the CDR3 is 16 residues. Germline loops: CDR1 SGHRS, CDR2 YFSETQ. CDR3 in amino acids: CASSRNPQGNEETQYF. CDR3 nucleotides: TGCGCCAGCAGCCGAAACCCACAGGGGAATGAGGAGACCCAGTACTTC.

V usage is TRBV11-2 and J usage is TRBJ2-5; 13 bases align to TRBD2. This CDR3 comprises 15 residues. With 5 bases clipped from V and 4 bases from J, the junction kept 4 bases outside the gene matches. CDR1 is SGHAT and CDR2 is FQNNGV in the germline V gene. Written as DNA, the CDR3 is TGTGCCAGCAGCCCACTAGCGGGGGGGGGAGAGACCCAGTACTTC. It is translated as CASSPLAGGGETQYF.

The rearrangement links TRBV6-1 to TRBJ2-1; the match to TRBD2 covers 7 bases. From germline, CDR1 is MNHNS and CDR2 SASEGT. This CDR3 is built from 16 residues. With V trimmed by 2 bases and J by 0 bases, 4 bases remained unmatched. The CDR3: CASSETLAASYNEQFF. CDR3 sequence (DNA): TGTGCCAGCAGTGAAACCCTAGCGGCCTCCTACAATGAGCAGTTCTTC.

The V and J genes are TRBV18 and TRBJ2-5, with D maybe TRBD1 (6 bases). Per germline, CDR1 KGHSH and CDR2 LQKENI. There are 15 residues in the CDR3. V lost 2 bases and J 5 bases, leaving 15 bases between the germline ends. CDR3 protein: CASSPGGPAEETQYF. CDR3 coding DNA: TGTGCCAGCTCACCAGGGGGCCCCGCGGAGGAGACCCAGTACTTC.

V usage is TRBV4-2 and J usage is TRBJ1-3, with a weak D call TRBD1 (5 bases). This CDR3 is 18 amino acids long. CDR1 is LGHNA and CDR2 is YNFKEQ in the germline V gene. The V end lost 0 bases, the J end lost 0 bases, and 15 bases lay between the germline ends. CDR3 coding DNA: TGTGCCAGCAGCCAAGAAGGGCTGGCGGGGGGCTCTGGAAACACCATATATTTT. Translating it yields CASSQEGLAGGSGNTIYF.

This clone was seen only once. The chain combines TRBV19 with TRBJ2-2; D possibly corresponds to TRBD2 (6 bases). The ends were cut back, 5 bases at V and 1 base at J, with 11 bases in the middle. Germline-derived CDR1 and CDR2 are LNHDA and SQIVND (reference sequence). This CDR3 is 15 amino acids long. CDR3 region: CASSYGTLNTGELFF. CDR3 nucleotide sequence: TGTGCCAGTAGTTACGGGACTCTGAACACCGGGGAGCTGTTTTTT.